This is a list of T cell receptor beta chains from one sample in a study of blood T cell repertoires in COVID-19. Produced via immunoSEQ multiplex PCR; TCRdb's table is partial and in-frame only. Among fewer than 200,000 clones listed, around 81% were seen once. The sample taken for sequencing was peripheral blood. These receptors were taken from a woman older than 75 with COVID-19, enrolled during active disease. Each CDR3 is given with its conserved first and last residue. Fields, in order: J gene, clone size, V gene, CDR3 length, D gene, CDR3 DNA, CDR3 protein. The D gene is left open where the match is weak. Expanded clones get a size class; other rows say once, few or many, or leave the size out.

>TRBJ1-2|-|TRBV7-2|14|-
TGTGCCACCGCAAGGGGTAACATCAACTATGGCTACACCTTC
CATARGNINYGYTF
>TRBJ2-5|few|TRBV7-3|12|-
TGTGCCAGCAGCTTATCGGGTGAGACCCAGTACTTC
CASSLSGETQYF
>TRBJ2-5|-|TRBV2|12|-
TGTGCCAGCGGAGTAACACAAGAGACCCAGTACTTC
CASGVTQETQYF
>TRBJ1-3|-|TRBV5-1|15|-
TGCGCCAGCACTCAGTCCTCGGGAGCCGGAAACACCATATATTTT
CASTQSSGAGNTIYF
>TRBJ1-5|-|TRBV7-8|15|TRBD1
TGTGCCAGCAGCTCTCTACAGGGGAGCAATCAGCCCCAGCATTTT
CASSSLQGSNQPQHF
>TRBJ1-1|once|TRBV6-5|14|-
TGTGCCAGCAGTTACTCGTCGGGAAGGACTGAAGCTTTCTTT
CASSYSSGRTEAFF
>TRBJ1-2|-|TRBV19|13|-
TGTGCCAGTAGCTACAGGGCGTCCTATGGCTACACCTTC
CASSYRASYGYTF
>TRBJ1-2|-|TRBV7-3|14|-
TGTGCCAGCAGCCCTCGTGACGGCAGCAGGGACTACACCTTC
CASSPRDGSRDYTF
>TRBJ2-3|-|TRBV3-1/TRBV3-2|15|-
TGTGCCAGCAGCCCGACTAGAGTAGGGGCAGATACGCAGTATTTT
CASSPTRVGADTQYF
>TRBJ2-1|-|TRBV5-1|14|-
TGCGCCAGTTCCAAGACACCTTCCTACAATGAGCAGTTCTTC
CASSKTPSYNEQFF
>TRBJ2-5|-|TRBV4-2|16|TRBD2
TGTGCCAGCAGCCAAATGGGGTTAGCGGGCCAAGAGACCCAGTACTTC
CASSQMGLAGQETQYF
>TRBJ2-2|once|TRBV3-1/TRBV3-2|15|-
TGTGCCAGCAGCCACCCCCGGGAGCCCACCGGGGAGCTGTTTTTT
CASSHPREPTGELFF
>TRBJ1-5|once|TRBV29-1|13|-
TGCAGCGTGGAAGAAGCGGGGGGTCAGCCCCAGCATTTT
CSVEEAGGQPQHF
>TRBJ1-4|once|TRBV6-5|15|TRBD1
TGTGCCAGCTCCCGACAGGGTCGAACTAATGAAAAACTGTTTTTT
CASSRQGRTNEKLFF
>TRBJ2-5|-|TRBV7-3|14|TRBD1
TGTGCCAGCAGCAATGACAGGGTCGGAGAGACCCAGTACTTC
CASSNDRVGETQYF
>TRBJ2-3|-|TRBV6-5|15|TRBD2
TGTGCCAGCAGAGGACTAGCGGTCGGGGCAGATACGCAGTATTTT
CASRGLAVGADTQYF
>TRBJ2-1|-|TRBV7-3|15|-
TGTGCCAGCAGCTTAATTGGCGGGGGCAACAATGAGCAGTTCTTC
CASSLIGGGNNEQFF
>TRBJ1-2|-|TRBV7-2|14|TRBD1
TGTGCCAGCAGCCGGGACAGGGGGAACTATGGCTACACCTTC
CASSRDRGNYGYTF
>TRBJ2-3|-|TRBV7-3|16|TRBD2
TGTGCCAGCAGCCCGGCAGCGGGAGTTTTATCGGGGACGCAGTATTTT
CASSPAAGVLSGTQYF
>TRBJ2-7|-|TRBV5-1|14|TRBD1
TGCGCCAGCAGCTTGGCGACAGGGCCCTACGAGCAGTACTTC
CASSLATGPYEQYF
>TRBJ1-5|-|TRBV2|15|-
TGTGCCAGCAGTGCGGACGTACCAACAGGTCAGCCCCAGCATTTT
CASSADVPTGQPQHF
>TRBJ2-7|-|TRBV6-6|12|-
TGTGCCAGCAGTGAGCAGGGTGGCGAGCAGTACTTC
CASSEQGGEQYF
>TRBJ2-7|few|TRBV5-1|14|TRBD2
TGCGCCAGCAGCAGCGGGACGACGGACTACGAGCAGTACTTC
CASSSGTTDYEQYF
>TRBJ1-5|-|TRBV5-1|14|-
TGCGCCAGCCGCCCAGGGCGGGGGTCATCGCCCCAGCATTTT
CASRPGRGSSPQHF
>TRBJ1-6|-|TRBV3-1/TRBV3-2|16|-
TGTGCCAGCAGCCCTGGCAGGGGTACCTATAATTCACCCCTCCACTTT
CASSPGRGTYNSPLHF
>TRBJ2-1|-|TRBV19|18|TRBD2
TGTGCCAGTAGTCTCTTCCCGACTAGCGGGAGGCTCTACAATGAGCAGTTCTTC
CASSLFPTSGRLYNEQFF
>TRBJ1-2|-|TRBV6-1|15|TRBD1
TGTGCCAGCAGTGAGACAGGGGGCGGTAACTATGGCTACACCTTC
CASSETGGGNYGYTF
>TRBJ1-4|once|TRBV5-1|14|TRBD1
TGCGCCAGCAGCCCCGGACAGGGGAATGAAAAACTGTTTTTT
CASSPGQGNEKLFF
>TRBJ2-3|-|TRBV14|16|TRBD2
TGTGCCAGCAGCCAAGATCCTAGCGGGGGCTTAGATACGCAGTATTTT
CASSQDPSGGLDTQYF
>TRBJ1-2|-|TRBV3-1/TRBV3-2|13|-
TGTGCCACTAGCCCGGCCCTCGGGTATGGCTACACCTTC
CATSPALGYGYTF
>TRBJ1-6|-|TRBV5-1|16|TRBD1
TGCGCCAGCAGCCCCAACAGGGGTGGGCATAATTCACCCCTCCACTTT
CASSPNRGGHNSPLHF
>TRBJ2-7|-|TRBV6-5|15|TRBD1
TGTGCCAGCAGCCGAGGGACGGCAGGGGGCAACGAGCAGTACTTC
CASSRGTAGGNEQYF